These 6 T cell receptor beta chains share one sample of origin, sequenced in a study of blood T cell repertoires in COVID-19. TCRdb's copy holds only in-frame clones and misses some; the assay was immunoSEQ multiplex PCR. The sample has under 170,000 clones, around 84% seen once. Sequenced sample: peripheral blood. These receptors were obtained from a man aged 65-85 years with acute or convalescent COVID-19.

The chain combines TRBV6-5 with TRBJ1-2; possible D gene TRBD1, 6 bases. Germline V gene data show CDR1 as MNHEY and CDR2 as SVGAGI. There are 13 residues in the CDR3. V gave up 8 bases and J gave up 9 bases, with 19 bases separating them. In nucleotides, the CDR3 is TGTGCCAGCTCTGCGGGGGCTGCGAGGAGCTACACCTTC. Residues: CASSAGAARSYTF.

V and J are TRBV27 and TRBJ2-3, with TRBD1 matching 9 bases. V lost 5 bases to trimming and J lost 2 bases; unmatched junction nucleotides: 5. Germline loops: CDR1 MNHEY, CDR2 SMNVEV (reference sequence). The CDR3 extends over 15 amino acids. The CDR3 here is CASSLRDRVTDTQYF. In nucleotides, the CDR3 is TGTGCCAGCAGTCTCCGGGACAGGGTCACAGATACGCAGTATTTT.

The gene calls are TRBV9 and TRBJ2-1; 10 positions agree with TRBD1. Germline V lookup: CDR1 SGDLS, CDR2 YYNGEE. Trimming took 4 bases from V and 3 from J; bases not matched to a gene: 10. This CDR3 contains 17 residues. CDR3 residues: CASSRGGGTGVYNEQFF. The DNA of the CDR3 is TGTGCCAGCAGCCGAGGGGGCGGGACAGGGGTCTACAATGAGCAGTTCTTC.

This clone was picked up a small number of times. V and J are TRBV2 and TRBJ1-1; D perhaps matches TRBD1 (5 bases). CDR3 size: 14 residues. Trimming shortened V by 5 bases and J by 7 bases, and 17 bases separated the two germline ends. CDR1 and CDR2 from the germline V gene are SNHLY and FYNNEI. The CDR3 DNA reads as TGTGCCAGCAGTTCCGGGGGTTTTGGTGATGAAGCTTTCTTT. Translated: CASSSGGFGDEAFF.

The chain employs TRBV19 and TRBJ2-3; tentative D call: TRBD1 (5 bases). This CDR3 comprises 16 residues. CDR1 and CDR2 from the germline V gene are LNHDA and SQIVND (reference sequence). Trimming took 1 base from V and 4 from J, leaving 15 bases between them. The CDR3, as DNA: TGTGCCAGTAGTATAGCGGACACCTTAACCGCAGATACGCAGTATTTT. Amino acid sequence: CASSIADTLTADTQYF.

CDR3 residues: CASSEQGFTEAFF. The CDR3 coding sequence is TGTGCCAGCAGTGAACAGGGGTTCACTGAAGCTTTCTTT. This sequence joins TRBV6-1 and TRBJ1-1; perhaps TRBD1 as D (6 bases). Germline lookup yields CDR1 MNHNS and CDR2 SASEGT. Trimming left V 2 bases short and J 4 bases short, with 8 bases between. This CDR3 is 13 amino acids long.